These T cell receptor beta chains were read from a single sample in a study of T cells in localized non-small cell lung cancer. Profiled with immunoSEQ multiplex PCR; TCRdb holds only in-frame clones, not every one. Here the sample spans about 1,700 clones, 25% to 30% being singletons. The sequencing used normal lung tissue next to the tumor, collected before any cancer treatment. These receptors were taken from a female donor at least 60 years old with stage I lung adenocarcinoma. CDR3s include the opening cysteine and the closing phenylalanine or tryptophan. A D gene is named only where the DNA matches it firmly. Rows may omit the clone size; those that give it use once, few, many or a size class.

TRBJ2-2	TRBV5-1	TRBD1	.	CASSWQGAPDTGELFF	TGCGCCAGCAGCTGGCAGGGGGCGCCCGACACCGGGGAGCTGTTTTTT
TRBJ1-5	TRBV28	.	once	CASSPYGTLADNQPQHF	TGTGCCAGCAGCCCCTATGGGACCCTAGCCGACAATCAGCCCCAGCATTTT
TRBJ2-2	TRBV10-3	.	few	CASSLQGFGGELFF	TGTGCCAGCTCCCTACAGGGCTTTGGCGGGGAGCTGTTTTTT
TRBJ2-2	TRBV18	.	once	CASSPIAHLTHTGELFF	TGTGCCAGCTCACCAATTGCCCACCTAACCCACACCGGGGAGCTGTTTTTT
TRBJ1-5	TRBV7-2	.	medium-sized	CASSSGGEGPQHF	TGTGCCAGCAGCTCTGGAGGGGAAGGGCCCCAGCATTTT
TRBJ1-1	TRBV5-1	.	.	CASSFGITGFTEAFF	TGCGCCAGCAGCTTTGGGATTACAGGGTTCACTGAAGCTTTCTTT
TRBJ2-2	TRBV9	TRBD2	.	CASSPGLAVNTGELFF	TGTGCCAGCAGCCCTGGACTAGCGGTGAACACCGGGGAGCTGTTTTTT
TRBJ1-1	TRBV6-8	.	.	CASRMGPNTEAFF	TGTGCCAGCAGGATGGGGCCGAACACTGAAGCTTTCTTT
TRBJ1-1	TRBV10-2	.	.	CASSDSGTAGTEAFF	TGCGCCAGCAGTGATTCCGGGACTGCGGGCACTGAAGCTTTCTTT
TRBJ2-2	TRBV9	.	.	CASSLQGNTGELFF	TGTGCCAGCAGCCTACAGGGGAACACCGGGGAGCTGTTTTTT
TRBJ2-1	TRBV5-1	TRBD1	.	CASSRGQQNNEQFF	TGCGCCAGCAGCCGGGGACAGCAAAACAATGAGCAGTTCTTC
TRBJ2-4	TRBV15	TRBD2	.	CATSRDQSGGESWAKNIQYF	TGTGCCACCAGCAGAGATCAAAGCGGGGGGGAGTCGTGGGCCAAAAACATTCAGTACTTC
TRBJ1-4	TRBV7-2	.	.	CASSSQSAEKLFF	TGTGCCAGCAGCTCCCAAAGTGCAGAAAAACTGTTTTTT
TRBJ2-3	TRBV11-3	TRBD2	medium-sized	CASTPSAGGNTQYF	TGTGCCAGCACCCCCTCGGCCGGGGGGAATACGCAGTATTTT
TRBJ1-2	TRBV6-8	TRBD1	medium-sized	CASSPQTGTLYGYTF	TGTGCCAGCAGTCCCCAGACAGGGACCCTCTATGGCTACACCTTC
TRBJ2-1	TRBV28	.	few	CASSLGGTSNDEQFF	TGTGCCAGCAGTTTGGGCGGGACAAGCAACGATGAGCAGTTCTTC
TRBJ1-1	TRBV28	.	.	CASSLLTTEAFF	TGTGCCAGCAGTTTACTAACCACTGAAGCTTTCTTT
TRBJ1-5	TRBV6-8	.	.	CASVGRPDQPQHF	TGTGCCAGCGTGGGGAGACCAGACCAGCCCCAGCATTTT
TRBJ2-1	TRBV6-8	TRBD1	.	CASSRQGGSSYNEQFF	TGTGCCAGCAGTCGACAGGGTGGGAGCTCCTACAATGAGCAGTTCTTC
TRBJ2-3	TRBV18	.	.	CASTWSTDTQYF	TGTGCCAGCACTTGGAGCACAGATACGCAGTATTTT